This is a list of T cell receptor beta chains from one sample in a study of T cell responses to AZD1222 COVID-19 vaccine. The method was immunoSEQ multiplex PCR; TCRdb's version includes in-frame clones alone and lacks a portion of them. Among some 180,000 clones listed, just under 90% were seen once. The sequencing used peripheral blood, collected on day 0 of AZD1222 vaccination. The receptor set was obtained from an adult in good health. The CDR3 runs from the conserved cysteine through the conserved F or W. The order of the fields is J gene, D gene, clone size, V gene, CDR3 DNA, CDR3 protein. A D gene is named only where the DNA matches it firmly. Size values are once, few and many counts, or a class for expanded clones, and some rows have none.

j_call: TRBJ2-5; d_call: .; clone_size: .; v_call: TRBV10-1; cdr3_nt: TGCGCCAGCAGTGAGCAACGTAGAGAGACCCAGTACTTC; cdr3_aa: CASSEQRRETQYF
j_call: TRBJ2-7; d_call: .; clone_size: .; v_call: TRBV2; cdr3_nt: TGTGCCAGCAGTTCGTTCGCTTCCTACGAGCAGTACTTC; cdr3_aa: CASSSFASYEQYF
j_call: TRBJ1-2; d_call: TRBD1; clone_size: .; v_call: TRBV5-1; cdr3_nt: TGCGCCAGCAGCGCAACTGGGACAGATTTTAACTATGGCTACACCTTC; cdr3_aa: CASSATGTDFNYGYTF
j_call: TRBJ1-5; d_call: TRBD1; clone_size: .; v_call: TRBV6-5; cdr3_nt: TGTGCCAGCAGGACAGGGGGCAATCAGCCCCAGCATTTT; cdr3_aa: CASRTGGNQPQHF
j_call: TRBJ2-2; d_call: TRBD1; clone_size: .; v_call: TRBV25-1; cdr3_nt: TGTGCCAGCAAGGGGGACAGGACTCCCCCGAACACCGGGGAGCTGTTTTTT; cdr3_aa: CASKGDRTPPNTGELFF
j_call: TRBJ1-2; d_call: .; clone_size: .; v_call: TRBV19; cdr3_nt: TGTGCCAGTCGAGAACAGGATGGGACCTACTATGGCTACACCTTC; cdr3_aa: CASREQDGTYYGYTF
j_call: TRBJ2-7; d_call: .; clone_size: once; v_call: TRBV6-6; cdr3_nt: TGTGCCAGCAGTTACGAGGGTAGGGGCGAGCAGTACTTC; cdr3_aa: CASSYEGRGEQYF
j_call: TRBJ2-3; d_call: .; clone_size: .; v_call: TRBV30; cdr3_nt: TGTGCCTGGATTTCGTTGGCTAGCACCGCGCAGTATTTT; cdr3_aa: CAWISLASTAQYF
j_call: TRBJ1-1; d_call: .; clone_size: .; v_call: TRBV11-2; cdr3_nt: TGTGCCAGCAGCTTGATGGGGCGCACTGAAGCTTTCTTT; cdr3_aa: CASSLMGRTEAFF
j_call: TRBJ2-5; d_call: TRBD2; clone_size: .; v_call: TRBV29-1; cdr3_nt: TGCAGCGCGGGGAAGGGGACTAGCGGGAAAGAGACCCAGTACTTC; cdr3_aa: CSAGKGTSGKETQYF
j_call: TRBJ1-2; d_call: .; clone_size: .; v_call: TRBV28; cdr3_nt: TGTGCCAGCAGTTTAGGGGGTAGGCATGGCTACACCTTC; cdr3_aa: CASSLGGRHGYTF
j_call: TRBJ2-2; d_call: TRBD1; clone_size: .; v_call: TRBV4-1; cdr3_nt: TGCGCCAGCAGCCAAGTACTGGGACAGGGCAGAAGCACCGGGGAGCTGTTTTTT; cdr3_aa: CASSQVLGQGRSTGELFF
j_call: TRBJ1-6; d_call: .; clone_size: .; v_call: TRBV6-5; cdr3_nt: TGTGCCACCACCGAGTCCGCCGATTCACCCCTCCACTTT; cdr3_aa: CATTESADSPLHF
j_call: TRBJ2-1; d_call: .; clone_size: few; v_call: TRBV4-1; cdr3_nt: TGCGCCAGCAGCCAAACAACGCATGAGCAGTTCTTC; cdr3_aa: CASSQTTHEQFF
j_call: TRBJ2-7; d_call: TRBD2; clone_size: .; v_call: TRBV3-1/TRBV3-2; cdr3_nt: TGTGCCAGCAGCCCCGGGACTAGCGGGGGATTTTCCTACGAGCAGTACTTC; cdr3_aa: CASSPGTSGGFSYEQYF
j_call: TRBJ1-3; d_call: .; clone_size: .; v_call: TRBV28; cdr3_nt: TGTGCCAGCACAAAGGGGGGCGCCGTGACTGGAAACACCATATATTTT; cdr3_aa: CASTKGGAVTGNTIYF